These T cell receptor beta chains were read from a single sample in a study of CD8 T cells in ankylosing spondylitis. TCRdb used MiXCR to reprocess the 5' RACE reads, holding one entry per CDR3 protein. This sample has 250,000 to 400,000 distinct CDR3 sequences; approximately 10% occur once, and the top ten carry 9.1%. Sequencing was carried out using blood, either unsorted or a sorted T cell fraction (not recorded which). Receptor source: a female donor with ankylosing spondylitis or in good health (not recorded which). Both conserved end residues are part of each CDR3. The D gene is left open where the match is weak. Clone size is shown for a subset of rows, as once, few, many or a class of expanded clone.

v_call: TRBV5-1; clone_size: -; j_call: TRBJ2-5; d_call: TRBD1; cdr3_nt: TGCGCCAGCAGCTTCCCCGGGACAGGGATGGAGACCCAGTACTTC; cdr3_aa: CASSFPGTGMETQYF
v_call: TRBV10-3; clone_size: -; j_call: TRBJ1-1; d_call: -; cdr3_nt: TGTGCCCTGAGAGGGGAAGAGAACACTGAAGCTTTCTTT; cdr3_aa: CALRGEENTEAFF
v_call: TRBV2; clone_size: -; j_call: TRBJ2-1; d_call: TRBD2; cdr3_nt: TGTGCCACCAACCTACTAGCGGGATCCTACAATGAGCAGTTCTTC; cdr3_aa: CATNLLAGSYNEQFF
v_call: TRBV5-1; clone_size: many; j_call: TRBJ2-1; d_call: -; cdr3_nt: TGCGCCAGCAGCTTAAGGAAGGATGACAATGAGCAGTTCTTC; cdr3_aa: CASSLRKDDNEQFF
v_call: TRBV9; clone_size: many; j_call: TRBJ2-7; d_call: TRBD2; cdr3_nt: TGTGCCAGCAGCCCCCAAGGACTAGCCCCCTACGAGCAGTACTTC; cdr3_aa: CASSPQGLAPYEQYF
v_call: TRBV5-1; clone_size: many; j_call: TRBJ2-3; d_call: -; cdr3_nt: TGCGCCAGCAGCTTCGGACCTGGGGCAGATACGCAGTATTTT; cdr3_aa: CASSFGPGADTQYF
v_call: TRBV7-9; clone_size: many; j_call: TRBJ2-1; d_call: -; cdr3_nt: TGTGCCAGCACCGAATACATGGGGGCCACTGAGCAGTTCTTC; cdr3_aa: CASTEYMGATEQFF
v_call: TRBV9; clone_size: -; j_call: TRBJ2-3; d_call: TRBD1; cdr3_nt: TGTGCCAGCAGCGGACAGGGGGAGAGACGAGATACGCAGTATTTT; cdr3_aa: CASSGQGERRDTQYF
v_call: TRBV27; clone_size: few; j_call: TRBJ2-1; d_call: -; cdr3_nt: TGTGCCAGCAGTTTATCGACGCCCACACTCTACAATGAGCAGTTCTTC; cdr3_aa: CASSLSTPTLYNEQFF
v_call: TRBV5-1; clone_size: many; j_call: TRBJ1-6; d_call: -; cdr3_nt: TGCGCCAGCAGCTTGGAAGGGGGATCGAAAAATTCACCCCTCCACTTT; cdr3_aa: CASSLEGGSKNSPLHF
v_call: TRBV20-1; clone_size: many; j_call: TRBJ2-1; d_call: TRBD2; cdr3_nt: TGCAGTGCTAGAGATGATCTAGGGACTAGCGGGAGGGTAAAGATCGATGAGCAGTTCTTC; cdr3_aa: CSARDDLGTSGRVKIDEQFF
v_call: TRBV4-3; clone_size: many; j_call: TRBJ2-6; d_call: -; cdr3_nt: TGCGCCAGCAGTCGGACGGCACGGGACACGTTCTCTGGGGCCAACGTCCTGACTTTC; cdr3_aa: CASSRTARDTFSGANVLTF
v_call: TRBV7-2; clone_size: many; j_call: TRBJ2-7; d_call: -; cdr3_nt: TGTGCCAGCAGCTTAGAGGGGGGGCACACCTACGAGCAGTACTTC; cdr3_aa: CASSLEGGHTYEQYF
v_call: TRBV10-3; clone_size: many; j_call: TRBJ1-2; d_call: -; cdr3_nt: TGTGCCATCTCCAGTCACTATGGCTACACCTTC; cdr3_aa: CAISSHYGYTF
v_call: TRBV11-2; clone_size: few; j_call: TRBJ1-4; d_call: -; cdr3_nt: TGTGCCAGCAGCTTAGGGATTATGAGTGAAAAACTGTTTTTT; cdr3_aa: CASSLGIMSEKLFF
v_call: TRBV7-2; clone_size: many; j_call: TRBJ2-4; d_call: -; cdr3_nt: TGTGCCAGCAGCTTAGAACCTAGCCCCCCTATTCAGTACTTC; cdr3_aa: CASSLEPSPPIQYF
v_call: TRBV20-1; clone_size: many; j_call: TRBJ2-5; d_call: TRBD2; cdr3_nt: TGCAGTGCCGGGACTAGCGGTCTCCCCCAGGAGACCCAGTACTTC; cdr3_aa: CSAGTSGLPQETQYF
v_call: TRBV5-6; clone_size: many; j_call: TRBJ1-1; d_call: -; cdr3_nt: TGTGCCAGCAGCTTGCTTAAGGAGGGACGGAACACTGAAGCTTTCTTT; cdr3_aa: CASSLLKEGRNTEAFF
v_call: TRBV5-1; clone_size: few; j_call: TRBJ2-5; d_call: TRBD2; cdr3_nt: TGCGCCAGCAAAACGCGAACCACTAGCGGAGCCCAAGAGACCCAGTACTTC; cdr3_aa: CASKTRTTSGAQETQYF
v_call: TRBV7-2; clone_size: few; j_call: TRBJ2-7; d_call: -; cdr3_nt: TGTGCCAGCAGCTCGGGGAGAGGTTCCTACGAGCAGTACTTC; cdr3_aa: CASSSGRGSYEQYF
v_call: TRBV25-1; clone_size: -; j_call: TRBJ2-1; d_call: -; cdr3_nt: TGTGCCAGCAGTGAATATACGGGGAATGAGCAGTTCTTC; cdr3_aa: CASSEYTGNEQFF
v_call: TRBV12-3/TRBV12-4; clone_size: many; j_call: TRBJ2-1; d_call: -; cdr3_nt: TGTGCCAGCACCATCCAGGGTCGTGAGCAGTTCTTC; cdr3_aa: CASTIQGREQFF
v_call: TRBV20-1; clone_size: many; j_call: TRBJ2-7; d_call: -; cdr3_nt: TGCAGTTCAGCTAGTGTGTCCGCCAGCGAGCAGTACTTC; cdr3_aa: CSSASVSASEQYF
v_call: TRBV12-3/TRBV12-4; clone_size: many; j_call: TRBJ2-5; d_call: TRBD2; cdr3_nt: TGTGCCAGCAGTTTAATGACTAGCGGGAGGTTGGAGACCCAGTACTTC; cdr3_aa: CASSLMTSGRLETQYF
v_call: TRBV25-1; clone_size: few; j_call: TRBJ2-6; d_call: -; cdr3_nt: TGTGCCAGCAGTGAAGTGACAGGCGACCCCCCTGGGGCCAACGTCCTGACTTTC; cdr3_aa: CASSEVTGDPPGANVLTF
v_call: TRBV2; clone_size: few; j_call: TRBJ2-5; d_call: -; cdr3_nt: TGTGCCAGCAGCGCCAATAGGGGCTGGGAGACCCAGTACTTC; cdr3_aa: CASSANRGWETQYF
v_call: TRBV12-3/TRBV12-4; clone_size: few; j_call: TRBJ2-7; d_call: -; cdr3_nt: TGTGCCAGCACGGGACTTCAGTACGAGCAGTACTTC; cdr3_aa: CASTGLQYEQYF
v_call: TRBV9; clone_size: many; j_call: TRBJ1-6; d_call: -; cdr3_nt: TGTGCCAGCAGCGTGGGACAATTTAATTCACCCCTCCACTTT; cdr3_aa: CASSVGQFNSPLHF
v_call: TRBV20-1; clone_size: many; j_call: TRBJ2-7; d_call: TRBD2; cdr3_nt: TGCAGTGCTAGAGACCTAAGCGGGAGTCCCTACGAGCAGTACTTC; cdr3_aa: CSARDLSGSPYEQYF
v_call: TRBV20-1; clone_size: many; j_call: TRBJ2-3; d_call: -; cdr3_nt: TGCAGTGCTAGAGATCTTAGGGCCCTTAGCACAGATACGCAGTATTTT; cdr3_aa: CSARDLRALSTDTQYF
v_call: TRBV24-1; clone_size: few; j_call: TRBJ2-3; d_call: TRBD2; cdr3_nt: TGTGCCACCAGTGATCCGGGACTAGCGGGGATGAGCACAGATACGCAGTATTTT; cdr3_aa: CATSDPGLAGMSTDTQYF
v_call: TRBV9; clone_size: many; j_call: TRBJ1-3; d_call: -; cdr3_nt: TGTGCCAGCAGCGTAGGCACAGCAGGAAACACCATATATTTT; cdr3_aa: CASSVGTAGNTIYF
v_call: TRBV27; clone_size: many; j_call: TRBJ2-7; d_call: -; cdr3_nt: TGTGCCAGCAGTTTCCGGGAGACCTACGAGCAGTACTTC; cdr3_aa: CASSFRETYEQYF
v_call: TRBV29-1; clone_size: few; j_call: TRBJ2-1; d_call: -; cdr3_nt: TGCAGCGTTGAATCCGGGACTTCCTACAATGAGCAGTTCTTC; cdr3_aa: CSVESGTSYNEQFF
v_call: TRBV5-1; clone_size: many; j_call: TRBJ1-1; d_call: -; cdr3_nt: TGCGCCAGCAGCTTGGACTCCCAGGGGACTGAAGCTTTCTTT; cdr3_aa: CASSLDSQGTEAFF